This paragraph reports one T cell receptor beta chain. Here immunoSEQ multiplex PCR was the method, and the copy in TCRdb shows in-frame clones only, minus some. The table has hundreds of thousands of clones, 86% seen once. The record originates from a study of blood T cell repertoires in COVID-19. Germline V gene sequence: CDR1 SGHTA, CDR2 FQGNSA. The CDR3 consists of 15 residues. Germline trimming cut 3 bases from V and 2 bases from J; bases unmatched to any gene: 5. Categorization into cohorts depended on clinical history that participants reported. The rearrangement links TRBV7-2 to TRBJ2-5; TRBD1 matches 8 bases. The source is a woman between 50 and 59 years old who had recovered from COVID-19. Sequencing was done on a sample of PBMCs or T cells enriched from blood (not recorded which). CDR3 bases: TGTGCCAGCAGCTTCGACAGGGGACGACAAGAGACCCAGTACTTC. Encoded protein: CASSFDRGRQETQYF.